This T cell receptor beta chain was sequenced during a study of cytomegalovirus exposure and HLA in healthy donors. Study-wide background: Approximately 200 million T cells yielded around 120 million unique TCR beta sequences in earlier analysis.

The CDR3 consists of 14 residues. From germline, CDR1 is SEHNR and CDR2 FQNEAQ (reference sequence). V was trimmed by 4 bases and J by 6 bases, leaving 13 bases between them. 60 Vbeta and 13 Jbeta primers were used in PCR. The repertoire was sequenced with immunoSEQ multiplex PCR; TCRdb's copy has only in-frame clones and lacks some. The sample contains over 85,000 clones, roughly two thirds of which appear only once. Donors showed nominal health when sampled, although they likely had unrecorded immune exposures. The sequence came from a man aged 35-49 years in good health and CMV-seronegative. The sequenced sample was PBMCs. The J gene is TRBJ2-4, the V gene TRBV7-9; D is possibly TRBD2 (5 bases). CDR3 DNA: TGTGCCAGCAGCTCCGCCGGGGTCGGAAACATTCAGTACTTC. This codes for CASSSAGVGNIQYF.